This is a list of T cell receptor beta chains from one sample in a study of control samples from healthy donors and cancer patients. The assay was immunoSEQ multiplex PCR, and TCRdb's table has in-frame clones only and misses some. This table holds around 140,000 clones, about 90% found once. Sequencing used blood. Receptor source: a man between 25 and 39 years old in good health. CDR3s include the opening cysteine and the closing phenylalanine or tryptophan. D genes are given only for firm matches. For some rows the clone size is stated as once, few or many, or as a class when expanded; others skip it.

v_call: TRBV6-5
d_call: -
j_call: TRBJ2-7
clone_size: -
cdr3_aa: CASTRDISYEQYF
cdr3_nt: TGTGCCAGCACTCGGGACATTAGCTACGAGCAGTACTTC

v_call: TRBV5-6
d_call: -
j_call: TRBJ2-7
clone_size: -
cdr3_aa: CASSLAGSSYEQYF
cdr3_nt: TGTGCCAGCAGCTTGGCCGGGTCCTCCTACGAGCAGTACTTC

v_call: TRBV27
d_call: TRBD1
j_call: TRBJ2-7
clone_size: -
cdr3_aa: CASLPGGCPFYEQYF
cdr3_nt: TGTGCCAGCCTCCCAGGGGGTTGTCCATTCTACGAGCAGTACTTC

v_call: TRBV28
d_call: -
j_call: TRBJ1-3
clone_size: -
cdr3_aa: CASASGGSGNTIYF
cdr3_nt: TGTGCCAGCGCTTCGGGGGGGTCTGGAAACACCATATATTTT

v_call: TRBV7-9
d_call: -
j_call: TRBJ1-2
clone_size: -
cdr3_aa: CASSLNGIYGYTF
cdr3_nt: TGTGCCAGCAGCTTAAACGGGATCTATGGCTACACCTTC

v_call: TRBV6-5
d_call: TRBD1
j_call: TRBJ2-7
clone_size: -
cdr3_aa: CASRPGTGAAYEQYF
cdr3_nt: TGTGCCAGCAGGCCCGGGACAGGGGCAGCCTACGAGCAGTACTTC

v_call: TRBV6-6
d_call: -
j_call: TRBJ1-4
clone_size: -
cdr3_aa: CASSDKDRYEKLFF
cdr3_nt: TGTGCCAGCAGTGACAAGGACAGATATGAAAAACTGTTTTTT

v_call: TRBV2
d_call: TRBD1
j_call: TRBJ1-1
clone_size: -
cdr3_aa: CASSDSGTGLLAFF
cdr3_nt: TGTGCCAGCAGTGACTCCGGGACAGGGTTACTAGCTTTCTTT

v_call: TRBV7-9
d_call: TRBD1
j_call: TRBJ1-6
clone_size: -
cdr3_aa: CASRQGELNSPLHF
cdr3_nt: TGTGCCAGCAGACAGGGGGAGTTGAATTCACCCCTCCACTTT

v_call: TRBV11-2
d_call: -
j_call: TRBJ1-1
clone_size: -
cdr3_aa: CASSLGIGRMNTEAFF
cdr3_nt: TGTGCCAGCAGCTTAGGGATTGGACGGATGAACACTGAAGCTTTCTTT

v_call: TRBV14
d_call: -
j_call: TRBJ2-2
clone_size: -
cdr3_aa: CASSPFREGAGELFF
cdr3_nt: TGTGCCAGCAGCCCTTTCAGGGAAGGGGCCGGGGAGCTGTTTTTT

v_call: TRBV19
d_call: -
j_call: TRBJ1-1
clone_size: -
cdr3_aa: CASSIGGGNTEAFF
cdr3_nt: TGTGCCAGTAGTATTGGTGGGGGGAACACTGAAGCTTTCTTT

v_call: TRBV5-1
d_call: -
j_call: TRBJ1-2
clone_size: -
cdr3_aa: CASSLELGPRIGYTF
cdr3_nt: TGCGCCAGCAGCTTGGAATTGGGACCACGAATTGGCTACACCTTC

v_call: TRBV6-5
d_call: TRBD1
j_call: TRBJ2-7
clone_size: -
cdr3_aa: CASSPGQGDAYEQYF
cdr3_nt: TGTGCCAGCAGCCCCGGACAGGGAGACGCCTACGAGCAGTACTTC

v_call: TRBV2
d_call: -
j_call: TRBJ2-7
clone_size: -
cdr3_aa: CASSEETGRSYEQYF
cdr3_nt: TGTGCCAGCAGTGAGGAGACAGGGAGGTCCTACGAGCAGTACTTC

v_call: TRBV29-1
d_call: TRBD1
j_call: TRBJ2-7
clone_size: once
cdr3_aa: CSVEGGQGTYEQYF
cdr3_nt: TGCAGCGTTGAAGGCGGACAGGGAACCTACGAGCAGTACTTC

v_call: TRBV29-1
d_call: TRBD1
j_call: TRBJ1-1
clone_size: -
cdr3_aa: CSADRGNTEAFF
cdr3_nt: TGCAGCGCGGACAGGGGGAACACTGAAGCTTTCTTT

v_call: TRBV25-1
d_call: -
j_call: TRBJ2-1
clone_size: -
cdr3_aa: CASIPHRVSYNEQFF
cdr3_nt: TGTGCCAGCATCCCTCACAGGGTCTCCTACAATGAGCAGTTCTTC

v_call: TRBV11-2
d_call: -
j_call: TRBJ1-1
clone_size: -
cdr3_aa: CASSLMGRGGTEAFF
cdr3_nt: TGTGCCAGCAGCTTAATGGGCAGGGGAGGCACTGAAGCTTTCTTT

v_call: TRBV4-1
d_call: -
j_call: TRBJ1-1
clone_size: -
cdr3_aa: CASSQVAGGRAEAFF
cdr3_nt: TGCGCCAGCAGCCAAGTGGCTGGGGGGAGGGCTGAAGCTTTCTTT

v_call: TRBV5-8
d_call: TRBD2
j_call: TRBJ2-1
clone_size: -
cdr3_aa: CASSWSGGTLNEQFF
cdr3_nt: TGTGCCAGCAGTTGGAGCGGGGGGACTCTGAATGAGCAGTTCTTC

v_call: TRBV19
d_call: -
j_call: TRBJ2-3
clone_size: -
cdr3_aa: CASSTLGTTDTQYF
cdr3_nt: TGTGCCAGTAGTACATTGGGGACGACAGATACGCAGTATTTT

v_call: TRBV10-3
d_call: -
j_call: TRBJ2-1
clone_size: -
cdr3_aa: CAISESLDNLFF
cdr3_nt: TGTGCCATCAGTGAGTCGTTGGACAATCTGTTCTTC

v_call: TRBV7-3
d_call: -
j_call: TRBJ1-1
clone_size: -
cdr3_aa: CASSLIANFEAFF
cdr3_nt: TGTGCCAGCAGCTTAATCGCGAATTTTGAAGCTTTCTTT

v_call: TRBV12-3/TRBV12-4
d_call: -
j_call: TRBJ1-1
clone_size: once
cdr3_aa: CASSFGNTEAFF
cdr3_nt: TGTGCCAGCAGTTTTGGCAACACTGAAGCTTTCTTT

v_call: TRBV7-2
d_call: -
j_call: TRBJ2-7
clone_size: -
cdr3_aa: CASSLAGDISYEQYF
cdr3_nt: TGTGCCAGCAGCTTAGCAGGGGATATCTCCTACGAGCAGTACTTC

v_call: TRBV4-1
d_call: TRBD2
j_call: TRBJ2-1
clone_size: -
cdr3_aa: CASSRGTRLFF
cdr3_nt: TGCGCCAGCAGCCGCGGGACTAGACTGTTCTTC

v_call: TRBV5-4
d_call: TRBD2
j_call: TRBJ2-3
clone_size: -
cdr3_aa: CASSLVGSGGAEDTQYF
cdr3_nt: TGTGCCAGCAGCTTGGTGGGTAGCGGGGGGGCAGAAGATACGCAGTATTTT

v_call: TRBV25-1
d_call: -
j_call: TRBJ1-2
clone_size: -
cdr3_aa: CASCPPIAGVRSGYGYTF
cdr3_nt: TGTGCCAGCTGTCCCCCGATTGCAGGGGTGCGTTCAGGCTATGGCTACACCTTC

v_call: TRBV18
d_call: -
j_call: TRBJ2-7
clone_size: -
cdr3_aa: CASSELSQGEQYF
cdr3_nt: TGTGCCAGCTCAGAACTATCCCAGGGCGAGCAGTACTTC

v_call: TRBV18
d_call: -
j_call: TRBJ2-7
clone_size: -
cdr3_aa: CASSPWARSSYEQYF
cdr3_nt: TGTGCCAGCTCCCCCTGGGCCCGGAGCTCCTACGAGCAGTACTTC

v_call: TRBV21-1
d_call: -
j_call: TRBJ2-7
clone_size: -
cdr3_aa: CASSKVRVSSYEQYF
cdr3_nt: TGTGCCAGCAGCAAAGTACGGGTCAGCTCCTACGAGCAGTACTTC

v_call: TRBV13
d_call: -
j_call: TRBJ2-5
clone_size: -
cdr3_aa: CASRGGAQETQYF
cdr3_nt: TGTGCCAGCAGGGGGGGGGCCCAGGAGACCCAGTACTTC

v_call: TRBV9
d_call: -
j_call: TRBJ2-4
clone_size: -
cdr3_aa: CASSVGGQGAKNIQYF
cdr3_nt: TGTGCCAGCAGCGTAGGCGGGCAGGGAGCCAAAAACATTCAGTACTTC

v_call: TRBV5-1
d_call: -
j_call: TRBJ2-3
clone_size: -
cdr3_aa: CASRMDGQGGLGTDTQYF
cdr3_nt: TGCGCCAGCAGAATGGACGGTCAGGGAGGATTAGGCACAGATACGCAGTATTTT

v_call: TRBV3-1/TRBV3-2
d_call: TRBD2
j_call: TRBJ2-7
clone_size: -
cdr3_aa: CASSPELAAYEQYF
cdr3_nt: TGTGCCAGCAGCCCGGAACTAGCGGCCTACGAGCAGTACTTC

v_call: TRBV27
d_call: TRBD1
j_call: TRBJ2-2
clone_size: -
cdr3_aa: CASSPFFGTGNTGELFF
cdr3_nt: TGTGCCAGCAGCCCCTTTTTTGGGACAGGGAACACCGGGGAGCTGTTTTTT

v_call: TRBV6-2/TRBV6-3
d_call: TRBD1
j_call: TRBJ2-5
clone_size: -
cdr3_aa: CASSKPQGAIETQYF
cdr3_nt: TGTGCCAGCAGTAAACCACAGGGGGCTATAGAGACCCAGTACTTC

v_call: TRBV19
d_call: -
j_call: TRBJ1-2
clone_size: -
cdr3_aa: CASIRRDSNYGYTF
cdr3_nt: TGTGCCAGTATTCGCAGGGATTCTAACTATGGCTACACCTTC

v_call: TRBV11-2
d_call: -
j_call: TRBJ1-2
clone_size: -
cdr3_aa: CASSSTESYGYTF
cdr3_nt: TGTGCCAGCAGCTCGACAGAGTCTTATGGCTACACCTTC

v_call: TRBV11-3
d_call: -
j_call: TRBJ2-3
clone_size: -
cdr3_aa: CASSSVHSSSTDTQYF
cdr3_nt: TGTGCCAGCAGCTCAGTGCACTCCTCCTCCACAGATACGCAGTATTTT

v_call: TRBV9
d_call: -
j_call: TRBJ1-2
clone_size: -
cdr3_aa: CASSIDNYGYTF
cdr3_nt: TGTGCCAGCAGCATTGATAACTATGGCTACACCTTC